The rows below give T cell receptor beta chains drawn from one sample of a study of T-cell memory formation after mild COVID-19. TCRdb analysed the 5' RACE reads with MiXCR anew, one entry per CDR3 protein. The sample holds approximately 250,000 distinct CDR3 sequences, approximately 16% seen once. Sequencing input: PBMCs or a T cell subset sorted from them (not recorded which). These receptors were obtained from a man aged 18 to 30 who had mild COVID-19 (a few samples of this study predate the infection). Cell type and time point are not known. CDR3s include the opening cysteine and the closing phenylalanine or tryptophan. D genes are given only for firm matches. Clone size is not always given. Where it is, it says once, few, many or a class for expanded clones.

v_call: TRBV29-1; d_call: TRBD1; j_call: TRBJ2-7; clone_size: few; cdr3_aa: CSVTPGGMTLPYEQYF; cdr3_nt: TGCAGCGTTACCCCAGGGGGAATGACCCTGCCCTACGAGCAGTACTTC
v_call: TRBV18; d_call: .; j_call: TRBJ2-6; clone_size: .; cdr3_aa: CASSHGSSGANVLTF; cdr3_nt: TGTGCCAGCTCCCACGGAAGCTCTGGGGCCAACGTCCTGACTTTC
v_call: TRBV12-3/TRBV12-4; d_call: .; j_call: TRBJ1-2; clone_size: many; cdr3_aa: CASSYTSGMGYTF; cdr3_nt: TGTGCCAGCAGCTATACCTCAGGGATGGGCTACACCTTC
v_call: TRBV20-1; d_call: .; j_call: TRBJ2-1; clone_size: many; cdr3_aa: CSARVSAGAEQFF; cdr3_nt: TGCAGTGCAAGAGTCTCGGCAGGAGCTGAGCAGTTCTTC
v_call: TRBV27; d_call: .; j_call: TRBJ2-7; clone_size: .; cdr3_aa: CASSLSLQGHEQYF; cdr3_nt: TGTGCCAGCAGTTTATCGTTGCAGGGCCACGAGCAGTACTTC
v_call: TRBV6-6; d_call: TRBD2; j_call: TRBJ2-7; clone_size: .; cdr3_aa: CASSYIQRGAYEQYF; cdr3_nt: TGTGCCAGCAGTTACATTCAGCGGGGGGCCTACGAGCAGTACTTC
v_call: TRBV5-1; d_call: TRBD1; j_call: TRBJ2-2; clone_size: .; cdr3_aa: CASRPQGAGTGELFF; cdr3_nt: TGCGCCAGCAGGCCCCAGGGGGCCGGAACCGGGGAGCTGTTTTTT
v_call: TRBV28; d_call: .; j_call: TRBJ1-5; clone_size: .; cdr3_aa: CASGGLPQPQHF; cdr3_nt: TGTGCCAGCGGGGGACTTCCTCAGCCCCAGCATTTT
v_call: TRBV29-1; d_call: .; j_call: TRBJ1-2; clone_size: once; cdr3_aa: CSAGAGERNGYTF; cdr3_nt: TGCAGCGCCGGGGCAGGGGAACGGAATGGCTACACCTTC
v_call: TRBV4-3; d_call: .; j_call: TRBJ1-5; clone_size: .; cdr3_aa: CASSQEVSSQPQHF; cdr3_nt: TGCGCCAGCAGCCAAGAGGTTTCCTCTCAGCCCCAGCATTTT
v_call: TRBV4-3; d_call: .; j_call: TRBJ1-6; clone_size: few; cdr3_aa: CASSQDSLNSPLHF; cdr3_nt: TGCGCCAGCAGCCAAGATTCACTGAATTCACCCCTCCACTTT
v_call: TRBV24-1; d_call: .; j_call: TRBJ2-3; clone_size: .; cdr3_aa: CATSDRWPGTDTQYF; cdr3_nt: TGTGCCACCAGTGATAGATGGCCGGGCACAGATACGCAGTATTTT
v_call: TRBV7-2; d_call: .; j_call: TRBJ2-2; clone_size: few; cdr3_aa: CASSLRRSNTGELFF; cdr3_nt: TGTGCCAGCAGCTTACGTCGGAGCAACACCGGGGAGCTGTTTTTT
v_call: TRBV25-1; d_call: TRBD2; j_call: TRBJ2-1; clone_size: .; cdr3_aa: CASSISGAGANYNEQFF; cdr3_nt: TGTGCCAGCAGTATTAGCGGAGCGGGGGCCAATTACAATGAGCAGTTCTTC
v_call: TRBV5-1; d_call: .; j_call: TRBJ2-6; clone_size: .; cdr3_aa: CASSLDAGSGANVLTF; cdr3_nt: TGCGCCAGCAGCTTGGACGCAGGGTCTGGGGCCAACGTCCTGACTTTC
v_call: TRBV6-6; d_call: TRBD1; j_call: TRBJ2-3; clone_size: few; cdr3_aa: CASSFTGVPTDTQYF; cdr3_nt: TGTGCCAGCAGTTTTACAGGGGTCCCCACAGATACGCAGTATTTT
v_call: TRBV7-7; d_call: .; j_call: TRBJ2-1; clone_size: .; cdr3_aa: CASSPMNSHSYNEQFF; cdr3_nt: TGTGCCAGCAGCCCAATGAACAGCCACTCCTACAATGAGCAGTTCTTC
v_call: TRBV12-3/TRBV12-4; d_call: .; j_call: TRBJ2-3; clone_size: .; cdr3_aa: CASSRDSPTDTQYF; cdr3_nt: TGTGCCAGCAGTAGGGACTCCCCCACAGATACGCAGTATTTT
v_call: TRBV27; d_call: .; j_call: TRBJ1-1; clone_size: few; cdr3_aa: CASSLAYGREAFF; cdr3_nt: TGTGCCAGCAGTTTGGCCTACGGGAGGGAAGCTTTCTTT
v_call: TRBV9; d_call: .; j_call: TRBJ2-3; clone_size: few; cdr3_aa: CASSDPGMSTDTQYF; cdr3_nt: TGTGCCAGCAGCGACCCGGGAATGAGCACAGATACGCAGTATTTT
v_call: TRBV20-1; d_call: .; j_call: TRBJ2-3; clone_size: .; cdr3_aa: CSARAKRGTDTQYF; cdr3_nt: TGCAGTGCTAGAGCAAAGCGTGGCACAGATACGCAGTATTTT
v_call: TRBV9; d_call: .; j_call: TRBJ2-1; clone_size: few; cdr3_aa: CASSPQGDGARYNEQFF; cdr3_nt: TGTGCCAGCAGCCCACAAGGTGATGGGGCGAGGTACAATGAGCAGTTCTTC
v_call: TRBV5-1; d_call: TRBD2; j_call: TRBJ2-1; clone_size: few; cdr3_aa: CASGGLPAGVSNEQFF; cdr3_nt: TGCGCCAGCGGCGGACTCCCAGCGGGGGTTTCCAATGAGCAGTTCTTC
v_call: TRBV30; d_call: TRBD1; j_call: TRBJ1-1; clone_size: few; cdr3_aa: CAWSAQGGKAFF; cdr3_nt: TGTGCCTGGAGCGCGCAGGGGGGAAAAGCTTTCTTT
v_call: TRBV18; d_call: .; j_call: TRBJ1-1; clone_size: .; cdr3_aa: CASSPTRNTEAFF; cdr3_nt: TGTGCCAGCTCACCAACCCGGAACACTGAAGCTTTCTTT